The present TCR beta chain was sequenced within a study of post-analysis software for immune sequencing data. Built from TCR beta cDNA, the libraries had unique molecular identifiers in them. One entry per CDR3 protein, called by TCRdb with MiXCR from the PCR reads. The profile shows around 150,000 distinct CDR3 sequences, roughly 35% of them singletons. The junction had 0 bases not matched to a gene; V was cut back by 0 bases and J by 4 bases. The CDR3 is made up of 15 amino acids. Germline loops: CDR1 LGHNT, CDR2 FRNRAP. This sequence joins TRBV12-5 and TRBJ2-1, with 10 positions matching TRBD2. The sample was blood, taken after autologous hematopoietic stem cell transplantation. The receptor was isolated from a girl aged 5-17 years with multiple sclerosis. Here the CDR3 reads CASGLVAGGYNEQFF. CDR3 sequence (DNA): TGTGCTAGTGGTTTGGTAGCGGGAGGGTACAATGAGCAGTTCTTC.